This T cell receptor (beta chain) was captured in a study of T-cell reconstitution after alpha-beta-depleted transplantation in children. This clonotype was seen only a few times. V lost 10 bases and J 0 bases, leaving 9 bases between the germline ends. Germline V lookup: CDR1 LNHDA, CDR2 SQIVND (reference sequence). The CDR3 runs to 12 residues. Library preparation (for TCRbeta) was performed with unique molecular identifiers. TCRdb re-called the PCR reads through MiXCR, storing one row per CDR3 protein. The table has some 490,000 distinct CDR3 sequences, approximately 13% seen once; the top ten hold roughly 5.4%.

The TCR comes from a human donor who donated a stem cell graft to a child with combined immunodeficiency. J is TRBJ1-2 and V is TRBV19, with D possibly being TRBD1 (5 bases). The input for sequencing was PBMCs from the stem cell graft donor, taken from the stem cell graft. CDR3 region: CATQGPNYGYTF. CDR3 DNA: TGTGCCACGCAGGGCCCTAACTATGGCTACACCTTC.